The next 17 T cell receptor beta chains were all read from a single sample in a study of OX40 agonist ivuxolimab in advanced cancers. Assay: immunoSEQ multiplex PCR; the TCRdb copy retains only in-frame clones and omits some. The table includes approximately 100,000 clones, around 85% detected once. The input for sequencing was CD4+ or CD8+ T cells sorted from blood, taken in a trial of the OX40 agonist ivuxolimab. Receptors originate from an adult with an advanced solid tumor such as melanoma, head and neck, liver or kidney cancer.

The chain has TRBV7-9 and TRBJ2-7; tentatively, D is TRBD1 (5 bases). This CDR3 comprises 12 residues. Between the trimmed V and J ends, which lost 3 bases and 4 bases, there was a span of 7 bases. The V gene's germline CDR1 is SEHNR and CDR2 FQNEAQ (reference sequence). The CDR3, as DNA: TGTGCCAGCAGCTTCGACAGATACGAGCAGTACTTC. Translated, it gives CASSFDRYEQYF.

CDR3 coding DNA: TGTGCCAGCAGTTCGGCAGGTTTTAATGAGCAGTTCTTC. Encoded protein: CASSSAGFNEQFF. The chain links TRBV6-5 to TRBJ2-1; the D is unclear. Trimming left V 4 bases short and J 7 bases short, with 11 bases between. CDR3 length: 13 residues. In germline, CDR1 is MNHEY, CDR2 SVGAGI.

The V gene is TRBV18, the J gene TRBJ2-7; perhaps TRBD1 as D (6 bases). The CDR3 is 16 residues long. V was pared by 0 bases and J by 6 bases, with 18 bases between. Germline CDR1 is KGHSH and CDR2 is LQKENI. In DNA, the CDR3 is TGTGCCAGCTCACCACCATATCGACAGGTAGCCTCCGAGCAGTACTTC. Amino acid sequence: CASSPPYRQVASEQYF.

The chain joins TRBV9 to TRBJ2-5; D is uncertain. The CDR3 runs 14 residues. In germline, CDR1 is SGDLS, CDR2 YYNGEE. V dropped 0 bases and J dropped 1 base, with 7 bases sitting between them. CDR3 nucleotide sequence: TGTGCCAGCAGCGTAGAGGACGCCCAAGAGACCCAGTACTTC. Protein sequence: CASSVEDAQETQYF.

This clone occurred a few times. J is TRBJ2-1 and V is TRBV5-4; 9 nucleotides agree with TRBD1. The CDR3 has 15 residues. V was clipped by 0 bases and J by 8 bases; unmatched bases: 6. In germline, CDR1 is SGHNT, CDR2 YYREEE (reference sequence). In DNA form, the CDR3 reads TGTGCCAGCAGCTTGGAAGGACAGGGGTCCCATGAGCAGTTCTTC. Residues: CASSLEGQGSHEQFF.

The V call is TRBV11-3, the J call TRBJ2-1; TRBD2 matches at 7 bases. The CDR3 spans 17 residues. CDR1 and CDR2 (germline): SGHNT, YENEEA. The V and J ends lost 4 bases and 7 bases, in that order; junction bases with no gene match: 16. In DNA form, the CDR3 reads TGTGCCAGCAGCTCAGCGGGGTGGATGGGGCCGAGTAATGAGCAGTTCTTC. Its translation: CASSSAGWMGPSNEQFF.

The J gene is TRBJ1-1, the V gene TRBV21-1; the table names TRBD1, a call not compared with the DNA. TRBV21-1 is deemed a pseudogene. The CDR3 is 16 amino acids. CDR3 in amino acids: CASSSKTRTGGCGAFF. The CDR3 DNA sequence: TGTGCCAGCAGCTCAAAAACCCGGACAGGGGGCTGTGGGGCTTTCTTT.

The rearrangement uses TRBV28 and TRBJ2-3, with 8 bases lining up with TRBD2. Germline CDR1 is MDHEN and CDR2 is SYDVKM. The trim removed 5 bases at V and 2 bases at J, leaving 9 bases unmatched. The CDR3 runs to 16 residues. Here the CDR3 reads CASSPVTSGFTDTQYF. The CDR3 nucleotides are TGTGCCAGCAGTCCAGTCACTAGCGGTTTCACAGATACGCAGTATTTT.

J is TRBJ2-3 and V is TRBV4-1; D might be TRBD2 (5 bases). Trimming took 1 base from V and 0 from J, leaving 5 bases between them. Germline V gene lookup returns CDR1 MGHRA and CDR2 YSYEKL. CDR3 length: 14 residues. CDR3 DNA sequence: TGCGCCAGCAGCCAAGGGACTAGCACAGATACGCAGTATTTT. This gives the protein CASSQGTSTDTQYF.

This rearrangement joins TRBV5-1 to TRBJ2-7; 10 bases line up with TRBD2. Per the germline V gene, CDR1 is SGHRS and CDR2 is YFSETQ. V dropped 2 bases and J dropped 0; count of bases not matched to a gene: 5. The CDR3 runs 16 residues. CDR3 nucleotides: TGCGCCAGCAGCTTATTTCCTAGCGGGAGCTCCTACGAGCAGTACTTC. This translates into CASSLFPSGSSYEQYF.

The chain uses TRBV30 and TRBJ2-5, with D possibly called TRBD1 or TRBD2 (5 bases each). The CDR3 length is 14 residues. Trimming took 0 bases from V and 4 from J, leaving 12 bases between them. Germline V gene lookup returns CDR1 GTSNPN and CDR2 SVGIG (reference sequence). This CDR3 is CAWSVRGVAETQYF. The CDR3 DNA is TGTGCCTGGAGTGTAAGGGGAGTCGCAGAGACCCAGTACTTC.

This clone has a handful of counts. The CDR3 region has the DNA TGTGCCAGTATGGGAGGAATACAGGGTGGCACTGAAGCTTTCTTT. Amino acids: CASMGGIQGGTEAFF. V usage is TRBV2 and J usage is TRBJ1-1, with D possibly matching TRBD1 (6 bases). In germline, CDR1 is SNHLY, CDR2 FYNNEI. The CDR3 runs 15 residues. The V end lost 9 bases, the J end lost 4 bases, and 21 bases lay between the germline ends.

The CDR3 DNA reads as TGTGCCAGCAGCCGGCGGGCTGAATATAGCACAGATACGCAGTATTTT. Its translation is CASSRRAEYSTDTQYF. The chain combines TRBV27 with TRBJ2-3; D may be TRBD2 (5 bases). V gave up 6 bases and J gave up 0 bases, with 16 bases separating them. The CDR3 runs 16 residues. CDR1 and CDR2 from the germline V gene are MNHEY and SMNVEV (reference sequence).

In DNA, the CDR3 is TGCGCCAGCAGGACAGGGGATACAACTAATGAAAAACTGTTTTTT. The encoded protein is CASRTGDTTNEKLFF. This chain joins TRBV5-1 and TRBJ1-4, with 8 bases aligning to TRBD1. CDR1 SGHRS and CDR2 YFSETQ come from the germline V gene. The ends lost 5 bases at V and 0 bases at J; junction bases unmatched: 3. This CDR3 contains 15 residues.

This chain uses TRBV2 with TRBJ1-1; no firm D call. The germline V gene encodes CDR1 SNHLY and CDR2 FYNNEI. The CDR3 sequence is 11 residues long. V lost 8 bases and J 3 bases, leaving 7 bases between the germline ends. The CDR3 DNA reads as TGTGCCAGCGACCTAGACACTGAAGCTTTCTTT. Its protein product is CASDLDTEAFF.

The chain links TRBV5-1 to TRBJ2-2; the D gene is possibly TRBD1 (6 bases). The V end lost 0 bases, the J end lost 4 bases, and 10 bases lay between the germline ends. CDR1 SGHRS and CDR2 YFSETQ come from the germline V gene. The CDR3 loop spans 15 amino acids. The CDR3 reads CASSLGGPLTGELFF. CDR3 coding DNA: TGCGCCAGCAGCTTGGGGGGGCCACTCACCGGGGAGCTGTTTTTT.

The genes are TRBV30 and TRBJ1-5; tentative D call: TRBD1 (5 bases). Deletions cut 1 base from V and 4 bases from J, with 8 bases between. Germline V CDR1 and CDR2: GTSNPN, SVGIG (reference sequence). This CDR3 is 13 amino acids long. The CDR3 sequence: CAWSAYRNQPQHF. The CDR3 bases are TGTGCCTGGAGTGCTTACAGGAATCAGCCCCAGCATTTT.